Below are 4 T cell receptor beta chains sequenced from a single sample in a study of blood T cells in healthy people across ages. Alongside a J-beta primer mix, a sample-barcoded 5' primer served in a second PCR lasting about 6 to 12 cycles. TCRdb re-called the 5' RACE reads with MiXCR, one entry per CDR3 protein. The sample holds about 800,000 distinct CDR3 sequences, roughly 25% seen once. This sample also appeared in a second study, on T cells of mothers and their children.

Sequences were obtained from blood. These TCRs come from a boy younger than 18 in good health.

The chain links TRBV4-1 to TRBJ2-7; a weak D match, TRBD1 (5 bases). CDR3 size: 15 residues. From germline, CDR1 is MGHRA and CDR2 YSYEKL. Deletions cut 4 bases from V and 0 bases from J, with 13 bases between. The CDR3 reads CASSPFFRASYEQYF. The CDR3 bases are TGCGCCAGCAGCCCATTCTTCAGGGCCTCCTACGAGCAGTACTTC.

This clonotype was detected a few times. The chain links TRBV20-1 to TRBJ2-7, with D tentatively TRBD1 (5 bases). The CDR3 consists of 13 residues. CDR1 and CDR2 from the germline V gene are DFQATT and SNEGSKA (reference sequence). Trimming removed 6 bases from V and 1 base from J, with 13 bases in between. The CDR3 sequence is CSAQLRDSYEQYF. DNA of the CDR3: TGCAGTGCGCAGCTCAGGGATTCCTACGAGCAGTACTTC.

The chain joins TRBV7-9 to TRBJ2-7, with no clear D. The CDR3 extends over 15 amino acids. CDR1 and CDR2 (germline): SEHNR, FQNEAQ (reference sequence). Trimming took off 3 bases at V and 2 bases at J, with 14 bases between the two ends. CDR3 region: CASSFESPDPYEQYF. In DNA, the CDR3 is TGTGCCAGCAGCTTCGAATCCCCGGACCCCTACGAGCAGTACTTC.

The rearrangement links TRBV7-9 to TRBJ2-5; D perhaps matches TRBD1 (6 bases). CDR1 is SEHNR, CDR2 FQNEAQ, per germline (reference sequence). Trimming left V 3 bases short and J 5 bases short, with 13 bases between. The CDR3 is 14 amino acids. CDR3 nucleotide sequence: TGTGCCAGCAGCTTTAACACAGGGCCGGAGACCCAGTACTTC. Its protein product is CASSFNTGPETQYF.